This T cell receptor (beta chain) was identified during a study of shared clonotypes between healthy human individuals. CDR1 is SEHNR, CDR2 FQNEAQ, per germline (reference sequence). This CDR3 is built from 16 residues. V was pared by 5 bases and J by 2 bases, with 7 bases of the junction left unmatched. Repertoires were generated with immunoSEQ multiplex PCR, while TCRdb's copy carries only in-frame clones and drops some. The profile shows some 1.5 million clones, approximately 98% of them singletons. This TCR was sampled from a man aged 25-40 years in good health. The sequencing input was naive CD4+ T cells sorted from blood. Indicated subset: CD45RA+ positively selected. V and J are TRBV7-9 and TRBJ2-1, with 9 nucleotides matching TRBD2. CDR3 sequence reads: CASSPRLAEAYNEQFF. In DNA form, the CDR3 reads TGTGCCAGCAGCCCACGACTAGCGGAGGCCTACAATGAGCAGTTCTTC.